The T cell receptor (beta chain) described here comes from a study of human T cells and chemical hapten exposure (dated by TCRdb to about 2021). Turning to the overall study: For sensitization, 2% DPC in acetone was applied to a 2 cm by 2 cm area of upper inner arm skin. Throughout the study period of about 23 weeks, patients also received therapeutic DPC doses to the scalp every week. Blood samples were taken from patients before sensitization (week 0) and then at 2, 6 and about 24 weeks after DPC sensitization. Libraries were combined into a pool for sequencing, and differences in TCR yield between samples came mainly from small differences in library volumes within the pool. Most of the patients in the cohort were female, and the cohort covered alopecia areata with under or over 50% scalp involvement, alopecia totalis and alopecia universalis. About 30 alopecia patients provided blood for TCR sequencing at one to four time points (pre-sensitization, 2, 6 and 24 weeks). Patch testing was performed on the upper back with Finn chambers containing 0.01% DPC, and the patch tests were scored after 6 days according to International Contact Dermatitis Research Group standards. The study tracked peripheral blood TCR repertoire changes in vivo during primary and secondary sensitization to the hapten diphenylcyclopropenone (DPC) in alopecia patients. Beyond this particular receptor, the publication reports: After repeated subsampling, changes were observed in the strength of the expansion versus patch-test correlation and in the threshold at which the correlation became significant. No change with DPC sensitization was found in the number of TCRs above 1 in 1000 frequency, and no evidence of global repertoire structure alterations was found. Expanded TCRs formed significantly more large CDR3 similarity clusters than pre-sensitization or healthy control sets, consistent with antigen-driven responses. Patch test score was positively correlated with the number of PT1 expanded TCRs, with significance at thresholds 8, 16 and 32 but not at 4. All patients had alopecia, a presumed autoimmune disease, so their immune response might differ from that of healthy individuals.

The sample's time point, from its label and the paper: pre-sensitization, week 0. Per the publication, the treatment or condition label means: therapeutic diphenylcyclopropenone sensitization with weekly scalp DPC. Blood at each patch-test visit was drawn before the patch test was applied. Patients were considered eligible if aged 18 to 70, diagnosed with alopecia and deemed suitable for DPC therapy, and patients were excluded if pregnant. Total RNA was extracted from unfractionated whole blood that had been collected in Tempus Blood RNA tubes. As concerns this clonotype: What antigen it recognizes has not been identified. No much larger clone is present one base from it, and per-base qualities are unavailable.

The protocol used for the library was RACE. Sequencing was performed on a NextSeq 500. During library preparation, unique molecular identifiers were attached to individual cDNA molecules so that TCRs could be counted in a quantitative, reproducible way. Both TCR alpha and TCR beta chains were sequenced from each blood RNA sample. The authors processed their data as follows. Samples had a median of roughly 100,000 TCRs, with a range from about 20,000 to 690,600. The Decombinator software suite was used to annotate V, J and CDR3 in the TCR reads. For PS versus PT1 abundance plots, all samples were subsampled to the same number of TCRs (28,000). TCRs were defined as expanded if absent before sensitization and observed at least eight times at the 2-week time point. The raw public reads went through TCRdb reprocessing: fastp at Q25, MiXCR clone calling, in-frame beta chains kept. Here each entry gathers all rows of one CDR3 protein and keeps the most common genes and DNA. These V and J calls derive from TCRdb rather than the authors' analysis. This sample comprises 180,000 or so distinct CDR3 sequences, roughly 30% of them detected only once. The top ten clones comprise less than 3.5% of the sample.

Taken from cysteine to phenylalanine, the CDR3 has 16 residues. Only the CDR3 portion is preserved as DNA: 48 bases, with reading frame beginning at the first base. The V and J ends are trimmed by 3 bases and 0 bases, leaving 9 bases between them. From a lookup of the germline V gene (reference sequence), CDR1 and CDR2 are LNHDA and SQIVND. The rearranged segments are TRBV19 and TRBJ2-6; a weak D assignment points to TRBD1 (5 bases agree). The TCR originated in a woman in her 30s with alopecia areata. Some clones in this sample may be carry-over from other donors' samples. This specimen was whole blood, taken in connection with sensitization to the hapten diphenylcyclopropenone (DPC). The nucleotide sequence reads as follows: TGTGCCAGTAGTATGGATGACAGCTCTGGGGCCAACGTCCTGACTTTC. Translated, this gives CASSMDDSSGANVLTF.